The clone carrying this T cell receptor (beta chain) was detected a few times. Its antigen is unknown. The sample comes from a study of T cells after yellow fever vaccination. General study results and limits: Clones from primary vaccination mostly reappeared after the booster (around 96% CD4, over 85% CD8).

Germline V lookup: CDR1 SEHNR, CDR2 FQNEAQ (reference sequence). Deletions cut 6 bases from V and 0 bases from J, with 8 bases between. This CDR3 region has 14 residues. TCRdb re-derived calls from the 5' RACE reads in MiXCR, one entry per CDR3 protein. The table records more than 300,000 distinct CDR3 sequences, about 10% of them present only once. The specimen was CD4+ T cells sorted from PBMCs, collected 45 days after the yellow fever booster vaccination. The rearrangement uses TRBV7-9 and TRBJ2-2; D remains ambiguous. This sequence originates from a man aged 18 to 29 who received the YFV17D yellow fever vaccine. Written as DNA, the CDR3 is TGTGCCAGCAGTACACCCGCGAACACCGGGGAGCTGTTTTTT. This encodes CASSTPANTGELFF.